This T cell receptor beta chain stems from a study of blood T cell repertoires in COVID-19. Whole-study context: Acute and convalescent COVID-19 specimens originated in the United States, Italy and Spain. T cells, B-cell-depleted T cells, or PBMCs supplied cDNA or gDNA.

Recruited during active infection, patients (from Seattle) were subsequently followed longitudinally. V was cut by 1 base and J by 1 base, with 9 bases left in between. CDR3 length equals 15 residues. The germline gives CDR1 KGHSY, CDR2 FQNENV. Original methodology: Reference gene primer amplification gave nucleated cell count estimates. Profiling relied on immunoSEQ multiplex PCR, and the TCRdb table lists in-frame clones only, not all of them. V and J calls plus clone size are reproduced from that table; the DNA served to infer D and trimming. The table has 250,000 or so clones, approximately 88% seen once.

Specimen: peripheral blood. The chain recombines TRBV16 with TRBJ2-3; perhaps TRBD1 as D (6 bases). The TCR sequence derives from a woman under 40 with COVID-19, enrolled during active disease. DNA for the CDR3: TGTGCCAGCAGCCAATACAGACAGGGCACAGATACGCAGTATTTT. It translates to CASSQYRQGTDTQYF.